Included here is one T cell receptor beta chain sequence, with context. Its target antigen remains unknown. Nothing much larger sits one base from this clone, and base qualities are not available. The collaborating institutions used their own protocols to collect whole blood in K2EDTA tubes. Collaborator samples were shipped for TCRbeta analysis as frozen whole blood, isolated PBMCs, or DNA extracted from either sample type. Reading from cysteine to phenylalanine, the CDR3 counts 10 amino acids. The retained sequence is limited to the CDR3, 30 bases, with the frame set at the first base. From the germline V gene (reference sequence), CDR1 is DFQATT and CDR2 is SNEGSKA. V loses 5 bases of germline sequence and J loses 4 bases, and the interval between the two ends is 3 bases. The sample is drawn from a study of blood T cell repertoires in COVID-19 (TCRdb year 2020). Concerning the study at large: Collaborator samples came from the United States, Italy and Spain and covered acute and convalescent phases of COVID-19. The material from the prospective study consisted of cDNA or gDNA derived from T cells, B-cell-depleted T cells, or PBMCs. Deeply sampled blood TCRbeta repertoires from subjects exposed to, actively infected with, or recovered from COVID-19 were included in the dataset. The repertoires were released in a freely available public database intended as a resource for research on the immune response to SARS-CoV-2. Samples came from the ongoing ImmuneRACE study (first 160 participants) plus 1,254 subjects from 6 global collaborators. Sample metadata almost always included a de-identified subject ID, COVID-19 status, age in years and sex. Where available, HLA class I and class II types were taken from metadata supplied by the sample provider and were not determined by assay-based typing. Findings and caveats that apply to the study as a whole: The quantity of clinical and demographic metadata differed by source and by participant and was supplied without curation.

TCRbeta CDR3 regions were amplified from genomic DNA by means of the immunoSEQ Assay, a bias-controlled multiplex PCR. Processing in the source paper ran as follows. The number of nucleated cells in each sample was estimated from the amplification of reference gene primers within the assay. Sequence reads were collapsed and filtered to measure the absolute abundance of every unique TCRbeta CDR3 rearrangement. For each sample, productive Simpson clonality was calculated as the square root of Simpson's diversity index across productive rearrangements. TCRdb stores this immuneACCESS table with in-frame sequences only. Part of the clones is absent; in the studies checked, under half of the shortfall reflects unresolved V genes, and no reason is known for the rest. The D gene and trimming were derived from the DNA, and the V and J assignments and clone size from that table. Present in this sample are some 150,000 clones, about 77% of which were seen just once. The ten most abundant clones make up roughly 9% of the sample.

This sequence uses TRBV20-1 and TRBJ2-1; no confident D gene assignment can be made. The source material was peripheral blood. This TCR derives from a woman in her forties or fifties with active or convalescent COVID-19. The DNA sequence is TGCAGTGCTTATTACAATGAGCAGTTCTTC. Its amino acids are CSAYYNEQFF.